This T cell receptor beta chain was sequenced during a study of blood T cell repertoires in COVID-19 (TCRdb year 2020). Regarding the study in general: Samples from collaborators originated in the United States, Italy and Spain and spanned both the acute and convalescent phases of COVID-19. The material from the prospective study consisted of cDNA or gDNA derived from T cells, B-cell-depleted T cells, or PBMCs. Subjects who had been exposed to COVID-19, were actively infected with it, or had recovered from it provided the deeply sampled blood TCRbeta repertoires that made up the dataset. The repertoires were released in a freely available public database intended as a resource for research on the immune response to SARS-CoV-2. Samples came from the ongoing ImmuneRACE study (first 160 participants) plus 1,254 subjects from 6 global collaborators. The sample metadata nearly always contained a de-identified subject ID, COVID-19 status, age in years and sex. Where HLA class I and class II types were available, the types were taken from metadata supplied by the sample provider, not from assay-based typing. Overall results and qualifications from the work: Clinical and demographic metadata were provided uncurated, with the amount varying by source and participant.

On this clone itself: The antigen it recognizes is unknown. Base qualities are missing; no much larger clone stands one base away.

Collaborating institutions collected whole blood in K2EDTA tubes following their own protocols. For TCRbeta analysis, collaborator samples were shipped as frozen whole blood, as isolated PBMCs, or as DNA extracted from either sample type. TCRbeta CDR3 regions were amplified from genomic DNA by means of the immunoSEQ Assay, a bias-controlled multiplex PCR. The authors' analysis ran thus. The number of nucleated cells in each sample was estimated by amplification of reference gene primers within the assay. Sequence reads were collapsed and filtered to measure the absolute abundance of every unique TCRbeta CDR3 rearrangement. For each sample, productive Simpson clonality was calculated as the square root of Simpson's diversity index across productive rearrangements. In its TCRdb copy, this immuneACCESS table keeps in-frame sequences only and misses some clones. Where compared with another copy, unresolved V genes explain less than half of these, and the others have no known cause. The D gene and trimming were derived from the DNA, and the V and J assignments and clone size from that table. Here the sample has some 120,000 clones; 80% occur a single time. The ten largest clones represent under 2.5% of the sample.

This clonotype originated in a man aged 65 to 79 with acute or convalescent COVID-19. Sequences were obtained from peripheral blood.

The encoded CDR3 is CASSLGQVYNEQFF. The base sequence is TGTGCCAGCAGCTTAGGGCAGGTCTACAATGAGCAGTTCTTC. Recombination joined TRBV7-8 with TRBJ2-1, with no confidently assigned D gene. For CDR1 and CDR2, the germline V gene lists SGHVS and FQNEAQ. The CDR3, from cysteine to phenylalanine, totals 14 residues. Just CDR3 DNA is preserved here, 42 bases in frame from base 1. V drops 1 base and J drops 3 bases, leaving 7 bases in between.